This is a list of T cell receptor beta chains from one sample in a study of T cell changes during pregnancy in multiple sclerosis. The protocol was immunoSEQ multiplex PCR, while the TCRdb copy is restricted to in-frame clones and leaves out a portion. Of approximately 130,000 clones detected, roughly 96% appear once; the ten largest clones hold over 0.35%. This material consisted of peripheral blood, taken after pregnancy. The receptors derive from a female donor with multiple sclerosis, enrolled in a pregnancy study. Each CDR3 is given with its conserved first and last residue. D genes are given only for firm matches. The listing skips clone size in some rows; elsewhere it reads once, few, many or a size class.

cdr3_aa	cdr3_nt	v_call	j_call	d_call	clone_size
CASSLPANYGYTF	TGTGCCAGCAGCTTACCAGCTAACTATGGCTACACCTTC	TRBV7-9	TRBJ1-2	NA	NA
CASSPHTYEQYF	TGTGCCAGCAGCCCACACACCTACGAGCAGTACTTC	TRBV11-2	TRBJ2-7	NA	NA
CASSQFINQPQHF	TGTGCCAGCAGCCAATTCATTAATCAGCCCCAGCATTTT	TRBV6-6	TRBJ1-5	NA	NA
CASSLLRDSRYEQYF	TGTGCCAGCAGCCTCCTCAGGGACAGCCGCTACGAGCAGTACTTC	TRBV4-2	TRBJ2-7	TRBD1	NA
CASSYFPGTGGTEAFF	TGTGCCAGCAGTTACTTTCCGGGGACAGGGGGCACTGAAGCTTTCTTT	TRBV6-5	TRBJ1-1	TRBD1	NA
CASSVGAYEKLFF	TGTGCCAGCAGCGTAGGGGCGTATGAAAAACTGTTTTTT	TRBV9	TRBJ1-4	NA	NA
CAIRAGTYEQYF	TGTGCCATCAGAGCAGGGACCTACGAGCAGTACTTC	TRBV10-3	TRBJ2-7	NA	NA
CASSTEKNQPQHF	TGTGCCAGCTCCACAGAAAAGAATCAGCCCCAGCATTTT	TRBV18	TRBJ1-5	NA	NA
CASSDSSYEQYF	TGTGCCAGCAGCGATAGCTCCTACGAGCAGTACTTC	TRBV7-2	TRBJ2-7	NA	NA
CASSPGGSSYNEQFF	TGTGCCAGCAGCCCCGGAGGGAGCTCCTACAATGAGCAGTTCTTC	TRBV9	TRBJ2-1	NA	NA
CASSRDREKLFF	TGTGCCAGCAGCCGAGACAGAGAAAAACTGTTTTTT	TRBV6-6	TRBJ1-4	NA	NA
CASSEIQGTYEQYF	TGTGCCAGCAGTGAAATTCAGGGTACCTACGAGCAGTACTTC	TRBV2	TRBJ2-7	NA	NA
CASSRTSNRGGELFF	TGTGCCAGCAGCAGGACTTCTAACAGGGGCGGGGAGCTGTTTTTT	TRBV6-5	TRBJ2-2	TRBD1	once
CASSVSGNTEAFF	TGTGCCAGCAGCGTTTCGGGGAACACTGAAGCTTTCTTT	TRBV14	TRBJ1-1	NA	NA
CASSRTGGTGELFF	TGTGCCAGCAGTCGGACAGGGGGCACCGGGGAGCTGTTTTTT	TRBV27	TRBJ2-2	TRBD1	NA
CASRFGLAGIHGRETQYF	TGTGCCAGCAGATTCGGACTAGCGGGGATACATGGTAGGGAGACCCAGTACTTC	TRBV2	TRBJ2-5	TRBD2	NA
CASSSRTGLYEQYF	TGTGCCAGCAGTTCTCGGACAGGGCTCTACGAGCAGTACTTC	TRBV27	TRBJ2-7	TRBD1	once
CASKNSGYYNEQFF	TGTGCCAGCAAAAACTCAGGTTACTACAATGAGCAGTTCTTC	TRBV2	TRBJ2-1	NA	NA
CASSTRQGQGYTF	TGTGCCAGTAGTACAAGACAGGGTCAAGGCTACACCTTC	TRBV19	TRBJ1-2	TRBD1	NA
CASSGLAGEQYF	TGTGCCAGCAGCGGACTAGCTGGTGAGCAGTACTTC	TRBV28	TRBJ2-7	TRBD2	NA
CASSLKSGDYNEQFF	TGTGCCAGCAGCTTGAAGAGCGGTGACTACAATGAGCAGTTCTTC	TRBV5-6	TRBJ2-1	NA	NA
CASSESGGEIQETQYF	TGTGCCAGCAGCGAAAGCGGGGGCGAAATCCAAGAGACCCAGTACTTC	TRBV11-2	TRBJ2-5	TRBD2	NA
CASSLGDYEQYF	TGCGCCAGCAGCTTAGGAGATTACGAGCAGTACTTC	TRBV5-1	TRBJ2-7	NA	NA
CAISVRQDSYEQYF	TGTGCCATCAGTGTTAGGCAGGACTCCTACGAGCAGTACTTC	TRBV10-3	TRBJ2-7	NA	NA
CASRRFRTSNASETQYF	TGTGCCAGCAGACGGTTCAGAACTAGCAACGCTAGTGAGACCCAGTACTTC	TRBV27	TRBJ2-5	NA	NA
CASSREAGELETQYF	TGCGCCAGCAGCCGAGAGGCCGGAGAGCTTGAGACCCAGTACTTC	TRBV4-1	TRBJ2-5	NA	NA
CASSSTPFGRDTYEQYF	TGCGCCAGCAGCTCTACCCCGTTCGGTCGGGATACCTACGAGCAGTACTTC	TRBV5-1	TRBJ2-7	NA	once
CASSITGVGEKLFF	TGTGCCAGCAGCATCACAGGGGTAGGAGAAAAACTGTTTTTT	TRBV7-9	TRBJ1-4	TRBD1	once
CASSAGHRWDEQYF	TGTGCCAGCAGTGCCGGACACCGGTGGGACGAGCAGTACTTC	TRBV27	TRBJ2-7	NA	NA
CATSSGPRQGTEAFF	TGTGCCACCAGCAGCGGCCCCCGACAGGGGACTGAAGCTTTCTTT	TRBV15	TRBJ1-1	TRBD1	NA
CASSQDPGFAETQYF	TGCGCCAGCAGCCAAGATCCCGGGTTCGCAGAGACCCAGTACTTC	TRBV4-1	TRBJ2-5	NA	NA
CASSLGGLLAGELFF	TGTGCCAGCAGCTTAGGGGGACTCCTTGCTGGGGAGCTGTTTTTT	TRBV7-6	TRBJ2-2	NA	NA
CATSLGTGQGEQYF	TGTGCCACCAGCCTAGGGACAGGCCAGGGCGAGCAGTACTTC	TRBV15	TRBJ2-7	TRBD1	NA
CASSDGTGVYGYTF	TGTGCCAGCAGTGATGGGACAGGGGTTTATGGCTACACCTTC	TRBV2	TRBJ1-2	TRBD1	NA
CASSRTSGSYEQYF	TGTGCCAGCAGTCGGACTAGCGGGAGTTACGAGCAGTACTTC	TRBV6-5	TRBJ2-7	TRBD2	NA
CAFSDGDRQFF	TGTGCCTTTTCAGATGGGGACAGGCAGTTCTTC	TRBV7-9	TRBJ2-1	TRBD1	NA
CASSLTPGGRWETQYF	TGTGCCAGCAGTTTAACTCCAGGGGGCAGATGGGAGACCCAGTACTTC	TRBV27	TRBJ2-5	TRBD1	once